This record looks at one T cell receptor (beta chain) sequence and its context. Profiled with immunoSEQ multiplex PCR; TCRdb holds only in-frame clones, not every one. Among about 120,000 clones listed, about 90% were seen once. This record belongs to a study of T cells after somatic rescue of genetic block. The CDR3 loop spans 14 amino acids. CDR1 is LNHDA, CDR2 SQIVND, per germline (reference sequence). The V gene lost 10 bases and the J gene lost 6 bases, with 19 bases spanning the gap. This receptor was taken from a woman under 30. What was sequenced was peripheral blood mononuclear cells (PBMCs). The chain links TRBV19 to TRBJ1-5; D may be TRBD1 (5 bases). DNA for the CDR3: TGTGCCACAGAACCCCAGGGCCGGGGTCAGCCCCAGCATTTT. Translation gives CATEPQGRGQPQHF.